The entry below gives a single T cell receptor beta chain sequence along with its context. Antigen specificity is unknown. The data belong to a study of cytotoxic CD8 clonotypes in ibrutinib-treated CLL. On the study more broadly: With a range of 6 to 36, the median treatment time before response samples were taken was more than 10 months. Mean per-sample yields comprised 255,043 productive templates and 85,000 to 100,000 productive rearrangements. The study's findings and limits: Baseline-level clonality went beyond age-matched healthy donors and moved in step with circulating CD8+ T-cell counts. Contraction or stability on treatment characterized the public clonotypes, which were uncommon.

Using immunoSEQ multiplex PCR, the repertoire was profiled, and TCRdb retains in-frame clones only, with some absent. The sample records about 130,000 clones, roughly 88% being singletons. V shed 0 bases, J shed 6 bases, and the junction held 3 bases outside the gene matches. Per germline, CDR1 SGDLS and CDR2 YYNGEE. The CDR3 totals 15 residues. The chain has TRBV9 and TRBJ2-1; 10 positions agree with TRBD2. The material was PBMCs, obtained after 24 months of ibrutinib treatment. This sequence originates from a human donor with chronic lymphocytic leukemia. The CDR3 spells CASSVGSSGGNEQFF. CDR3 sequence (DNA): TGTGCCAGCAGCGTAGGGTCTAGCGGGGGCAATGAGCAGTTCTTC.